One sample yielded the 12 T cell receptor beta chains listed below, sequenced in a study of T cells after yellow fever vaccination. Using its own MiXCR run on the 5' RACE reads, TCRdb lists one record per CDR3 protein. This table has about 300,000 distinct CDR3 sequences, 8.7% appearing once. Material: CD4+ T cells sorted from PBMCs, obtained 5 days after the yellow fever booster vaccination. These receptor sequences come from a man between 18 and 29 years old who received the YFV17D yellow fever vaccine.

The chain carries TRBV18 and TRBJ2-3; TRBD1 is a possible D gene (5 bases). Trimming took 1 base from V and 6 from J, leaving 14 bases between them. The CDR3 runs 15 residues. Germline values: CDR1 KGHSH, CDR2 LQKENI. As DNA, the CDR3 is TGTGCCAGCTCACCACTGCTAGGGGCGAAGGATACGCAGTATTTT. It is translated as CASSPLLGAKDTQYF.

The CDR3 nucleotides read TGTGCCAGCAGCTGGGGGGCAGGTACCGGGGAGCTGTTTTTT. This sequence encodes CASSWGAGTGELFF. J is TRBJ2-2 and V is TRBV5-6; either TRBD1 or TRBD2 may supply D (6 bases each). The germline V gene encodes CDR1 SGHDT and CDR2 YYEEEE. This CDR3 region has 14 residues. V was pared by 3 bases and J by 5 bases, with 11 bases between.

This clonotype was seen more than once but under ten times. The chain has TRBV4-1 and TRBJ1-1; D is unresolved. Germline V gene data show CDR1 as MGHRA and CDR2 as YSYEKL. Trimming removed 3 bases at V and 10 bases at J, with 12 bases between. The CDR3 runs 12 residues. CDR3 sequence (DNA): TGCGCCAGCAGCCAGATCCTGTCAAGAGCTTTCTTT. It encodes CASSQILSRAFF.

This clonotype was detected a few times. The chain links TRBV2 to TRBJ2-5; weak D call: TRBD1 (6 bases). CDR1 and CDR2 (germline): SNHLY, FYNNEI. Trimming took 10 bases from V and 1 from J, leaving 7 bases between them. CDR3 length: 11 residues. CDR3: CAIRGQETQYF. The CDR3 coding sequence is TGTGCCATCAGGGGCCAAGAGACCCAGTACTTC.

Only a few counts were recorded for this clonotype. The rearrangement joins TRBV6-6 to TRBJ2-6; D could derive from TRBD1 or TRBD2 (5 bases each). Germline values: CDR1 MNHNY, CDR2 SVGAGI (reference sequence). The CDR3 loop spans 20 amino acids. V was trimmed by 1 base and J by 0 bases, leaving 19 bases between them. The CDR3 nucleotides are TGTGCCAGCAGTTACTGGCGGTCGGGGCGGCACTTCTCTGGGGCCAACGTCCTGACTTTC. Protein product: CASSYWRSGRHFSGANVLTF.

There are many counts of this clonotype. CDR3: CASSRGDSSPYGYTF. The CDR3 bases are TGTGCCAGCTCACGCGGGGACAGTTCCCCCTATGGCTACACCTTC. This rearrangement joins TRBV18 to TRBJ1-2; 7 bases fit TRBD1. Trimming cost V 4 bases and J 4 bases; bases outside gene matches: 9. CDR1 and CDR2 from the germline V gene are KGHSH and LQKENI. This CDR3 region has 15 residues.

J is TRBJ1-6 and V is TRBV5-5; D not certain. Trimming removed 0 bases at V and 11 bases at J, with 9 bases between. The CDR3 is 13 residues long. Germline-derived CDR1 and CDR2 are SGHKS and YYEKEE (reference sequence). CDR3 protein: CASSLEGLAPLHF. The CDR3 nucleotides read TGTGCCAGCAGCTTGGAGGGCCTCGCACCCCTCCACTTT.

The chain is built from TRBV7-2 and TRBJ1-2; D may be TRBD1 (5 bases). Germline V gene lookup returns CDR1 SGHTA and CDR2 FQGNSA. V was shortened by 4 bases and J by 3 bases, with 12 bases between the two germline ends. The CDR3 runs 14 residues. CDR3 protein: CASSSGRGHYGYTF. DNA for the CDR3: TGTGCCAGCAGCTCAGGGAGGGGCCACTATGGCTACACCTTC.

J is TRBJ1-1 and V is TRBV10-2; D unresolved. The germline gives CDR1 WSHSY, CDR2 SAAADI. V shed 6 bases and J shed 4 bases, with 9 bases lying between them. CDR3 length equals 12 residues. The CDR3 DNA is TGCGCCAGCAGGGGGTGGGGCACTGAAGCTTTCTTT. Its protein is CASRGWGTEAFF.

The chain recombines TRBV20-1 with TRBJ2-7, with TRBD1 matching over 7 bases. Germline V gene sequence: CDR1 DFQATT, CDR2 SNEGSKA (reference sequence). The CDR3 is 13 amino acids. V lost 6 bases to trimming and J lost 2 bases; unmatched junction nucleotides: 7. This chain's CDR3 is CSANQGVAYEQYF. In nucleotides, the CDR3 is TGCAGTGCCAATCAGGGGGTCGCCTACGAGCAGTACTTC.

This chain joins TRBV2 and TRBJ2-2, with D possibly being TRBD2 (6 bases). This CDR3 comprises 17 residues. Trimming pared 5 bases from V and 6 bases from J, leaving 22 bases between. Germline V gives CDR1 SNHLY, CDR2 FYNNEI. CDR3 DNA: TGTGCCAGCAGTCAACCCCGACCGGGGGTAAACGCCGGGGAGCTGTTTTTT. Protein: CASSQPRPGVNAGELFF.

This chain connects TRBV7-9 to TRBJ1-1; no clear D gene. Germline CDR1 SEHNR, CDR2 FQNEAQ (reference sequence). The CDR3 is 12 amino acids. V was trimmed by 5 bases and J by 4 bases, leaving 8 bases between them. The CDR3: CASSPQPTEAFF. The CDR3 DNA is TGTGCCAGCAGCCCTCAACCCACTGAAGCTTTCTTT. Together with reference TRBV7-9 and TRBJ1-1, the CDR3 gives the full variable domain: DTGVSQNPRHKITKRGQNVTFRCDPISEHNRLYWYRQTLGQGPEFLTYFQNEAQLEKSRLLSDRFSAERPKGSFSTLEIQRTEQGDSAMYLCASSPQPTEAFFGQGTRLTVV.